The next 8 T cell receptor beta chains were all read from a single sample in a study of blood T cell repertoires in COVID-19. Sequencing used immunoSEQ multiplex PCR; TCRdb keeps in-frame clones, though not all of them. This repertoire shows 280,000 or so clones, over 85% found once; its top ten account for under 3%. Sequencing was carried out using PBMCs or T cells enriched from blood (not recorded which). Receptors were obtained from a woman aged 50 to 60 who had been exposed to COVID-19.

DNA for the CDR3: TGTGCCAGCAGCCCAAGACAGGGGGCGCGGAACACTGAAGCTTTCTTT. Protein: CASSPRQGARNTEAFF. The chain links TRBV5-4 to TRBJ1-1, with TRBD1 identical over 10 bases. This CDR3 is 16 amino acids long. Per the germline V gene, CDR1 is SGHNT and CDR2 is YYREEE (reference sequence). Unmatched junction bases numbered 7, after V lost 4 bases and J lost 1 base.

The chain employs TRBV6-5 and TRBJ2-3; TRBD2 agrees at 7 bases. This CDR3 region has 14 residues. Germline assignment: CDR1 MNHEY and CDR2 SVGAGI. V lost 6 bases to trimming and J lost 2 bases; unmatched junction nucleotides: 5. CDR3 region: CASRPGTTTDTQYF. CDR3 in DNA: TGTGCCAGCAGGCCCGGGACTACCACAGATACGCAGTATTTT.

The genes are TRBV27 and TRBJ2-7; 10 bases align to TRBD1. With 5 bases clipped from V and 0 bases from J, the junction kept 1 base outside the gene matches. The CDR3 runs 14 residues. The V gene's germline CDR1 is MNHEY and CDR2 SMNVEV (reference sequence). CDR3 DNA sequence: TGTGCCAGCAGTAGGACAGGGGGCTCCTACGAGCAGTACTTC. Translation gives CASSRTGGSYEQYF.

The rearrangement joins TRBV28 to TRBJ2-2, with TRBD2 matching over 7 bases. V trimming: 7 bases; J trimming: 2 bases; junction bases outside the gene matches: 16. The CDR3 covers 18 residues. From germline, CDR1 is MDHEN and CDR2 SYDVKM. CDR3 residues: CASTVTLWGGTNTGELFF. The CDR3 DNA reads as TGTGCCAGCACCGTTACCCTTTGGGGGGGAACTAACACCGGGGAGCTGTTTTTT.

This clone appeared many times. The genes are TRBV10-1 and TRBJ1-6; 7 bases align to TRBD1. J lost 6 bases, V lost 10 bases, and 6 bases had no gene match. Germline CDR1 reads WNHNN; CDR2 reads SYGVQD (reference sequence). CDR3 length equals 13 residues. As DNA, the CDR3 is TGCGCCATAAGGGGGCATTGTAATTCACCCCTCCACTTT. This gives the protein CAIRGHCNSPLHF.

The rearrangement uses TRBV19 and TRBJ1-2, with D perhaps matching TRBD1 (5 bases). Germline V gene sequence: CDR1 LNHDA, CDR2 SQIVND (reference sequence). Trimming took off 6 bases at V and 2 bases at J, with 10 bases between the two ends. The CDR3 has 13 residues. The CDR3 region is CASRLTENYGYTF. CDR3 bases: TGTGCCAGTAGGTTGACAGAAAACTATGGCTACACCTTC.

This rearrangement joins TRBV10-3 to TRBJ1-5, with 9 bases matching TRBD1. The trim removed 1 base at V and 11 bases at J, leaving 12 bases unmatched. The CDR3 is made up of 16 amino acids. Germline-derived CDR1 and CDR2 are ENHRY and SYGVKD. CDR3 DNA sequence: TGTGCCATCAGTGAGTACCGGGACAGGGTCTATTCGTCCCAGCATTTT. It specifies CAISEYRDRVYSSQHF.

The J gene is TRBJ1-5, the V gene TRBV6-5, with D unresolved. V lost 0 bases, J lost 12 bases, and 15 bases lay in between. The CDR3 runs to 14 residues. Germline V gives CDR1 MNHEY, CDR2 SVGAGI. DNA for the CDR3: TGTGCCAGCAGTTACTCAAGCGCGGAGGATCTCCAGCATTTT. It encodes CASSYSSAEDLQHF.